This T cell receptor beta chain was documented in a study of T-cell memory formation after mild COVID-19. Findings and caveats of the study: Clones shrinking between day 15 and 85 showed a balanced CD4/CD8 split, and those that grew later tilted toward CD4+.

CDR3 size: 18 residues. Looked up from germline, CDR1 is MNHNS and CDR2 is SASEGT. V lost 7 bases, J lost 0 bases, and 10 bases stayed unmatched. This clonotype was detected only a few times. Its matching antigen is unknown. TCRdb called the 5' RACE reads again in MiXCR, with one record for every CDR3 protein. In the table there are about 420,000 distinct CDR3 sequences, about 25% of which are singletons. This clonotype was obtained from an adult woman who had mild COVID-19 (a few samples of this study predate the infection). Cell type and time point are not known. The specimen sequenced was PBMCs or a T cell subset sorted from them (not recorded which). The V gene is TRBV6-1, the J gene TRBJ2-4; 12 nucleotides line up with TRBD1. DNA of the CDR3: TGTGCCAGCACGGGACAGGGGGCAGACCTAATAGCCAAAAACATTCAGTACTTC. Protein: CASTGQGADLIAKNIQYF.